This TCR beta chain was sequenced for a study of beta chain features in type 1 diabetes. Every bit of the isolated RNA underwent reverse transcription, so sequencing read expressed TCRB transcripts. The method was immunoSEQ multiplex PCR; TCRdb's version includes in-frame clones alone and lacks a portion of them. The data contain 860,000 or so clones, about 17% of them singletons. The table lists this clone with a count of one. CDR3 size: 12 residues. Germline CDR1 and CDR2: MDHEN and SYDVKM. V lost 7 bases, J lost 3 bases, and 10 bases lay in between. The rearrangement uses TRBV28 and TRBJ2-7; D is unclear. The TCR comes from a woman in her late teens or twenties in good health. Sequenced sample: naive CD4+ T cells from blood. In nucleotides, the CDR3 is TGTGCCAGCACCGCTTTAAACTACGAGCAGTACTTC. Protein product: CASTALNYEQYF.